At least ten counts were recorded for the clone carrying this TCR beta chain. Its antigen is still unknown. Ophthalmopathy cases scored 3 or more on the Clinical Activity Score and 4 or more on NOSPECS grade, with duration below 3 months. The PBMCs had their origin in approximately 10 ml of fresh peripheral blood. This entry comes from a study of T cells in Graves' hyperthyroidism and ophthalmopathy. Study outcomes and limitations: A 13 V-J model separated ophthalmopathy from stable hyperthyroidism.

Template material for amplifying TCR beta CDR3 regions consisted of RNA transcripts. Initially, a first-round RT-PCR of the TCR CDR3 employed the HTBI primer set. TCRdb reanalysed the multiplex PCR reads using MiXCR and keeps one entry per CDR3 protein. The sample comprises roughly 500,000 distinct CDR3 sequences, about 16% of which are singletons, and around 32% rests with the top ten. This CDR3 spans 17 amino acids. The V gene's germline CDR1 is MNHNS and CDR2 SASEGT. Trimming at V came to 6 bases and at J to 0 bases, leaving 13 bases not matched to a gene. The sample comprised blood. This sequence was found in a woman aged 25 to 45 with Graves' ophthalmopathy. The chain joins TRBV6-1 to TRBJ1-1; 7 nucleotides align to TRBD1. This CDR3 reads CASRRQGMVRLNTEAFF. In DNA, the CDR3 is TGTGCCAGCAGGAGACAGGGTATGGTCAGGCTGAACACTGAAGCTTTCTTT.